The rows below give T cell receptor beta chains drawn from one sample of a study of shared clonotypes between healthy human individuals. The repertoire was sequenced with immunoSEQ multiplex PCR; TCRdb's copy has only in-frame clones and lacks some. The sample has about 1.5 million clones, approximately 96% seen once; the top ten hold roughly 1.2%. Specimen: naive CD4+ T cells sorted from blood. The receptors stem from a man younger than 40 in good health. Both conserved end residues are part of each CDR3. D genes are given only for firm matches. A row's size may be missing; if present it is once, few, many or a size class.

clone size	J gene	V gene	CDR3 length	D gene	CDR3 DNA	CDR3 protein
.	TRBJ2-1	TRBV6-1	14	.	TGTGCCAGCAGTGGTTCGGCGTGGGGGGATGAGCAGTTCTTC	CASSGSAWGDEQFF
.	TRBJ2-1	TRBV10-1	17	TRBD2	TGCGCCAGCAGTGAGTCGCTAGCGGGAGTTGCATACAATGAGCAGTTCTTC	CASSESLAGVAYNEQFF
.	TRBJ2-2	TRBV7-7	12	.	TGTGCCAGCAGCTCTGATGCGGGGGAGCTGTTTTTT	CASSSDAGELFF
.	TRBJ2-3	TRBV7-2	14	.	TGTGCCAGCAGCTTAGTGAGCGCTACAGATACGCAGTATTTT	CASSLVSATDTQYF
few	TRBJ2-7	TRBV13	14	.	TGTGCCAGCAGCTTAGCGGGTCCTTCCTACGAGCAGTACTTC	CASSLAGPSYEQYF
.	TRBJ1-1	TRBV7-9	13	.	TGTGCCAGCAGCTTTGGGGCCCAGGGAGAAGCTTTCTTT	CASSFGAQGEAFF
.	TRBJ2-1	TRBV7-2	16	TRBD2	TGTGCCAGCAGCGTAGGGAGCGGGAGATCATACAATGAGCAGTTCTTC	CASSVGSGRSYNEQFF
.	TRBJ1-1	TRBV25-1	13	.	TGTGCCAGCAGTACCAGCTCAAACACTGAAGCTTTCTTT	CASSTSSNTEAFF
.	TRBJ1-1	TRBV10-3	14	.	TGTGCCATCAGGCGGGCCTTAAGGGACACTGAAGCTTTCTTT	CAIRRALRDTEAFF
.	TRBJ2-7	TRBV5-4	15	TRBD2	TGTGCCAGCAGCTTGGGGGGGACTAACTCCTACGAGCAGTACTTC	CASSLGGTNSYEQYF
.	TRBJ2-4	TRBV7-9	12	.	TGTGCCAGCAGCCCGGGACTTAGCCTTCAGTACTTC	CASSPGLSLQYF
once	TRBJ1-2	TRBV2	13	.	TGTGCCAGCTCATCAGGGTCTAACTATGGCTACACCTTC	CASSSGSNYGYTF
.	TRBJ2-3	TRBV6-1	14	.	TGTGCCAGCACCATAGACAGGTCCACAGATACGCAGTATTTT	CASTIDRSTDTQYF
.	TRBJ2-1	TRBV11-2	12	.	TGTGCCAGCAGCCCCTATGAAGGTGAGCAGTTCTTC	CASSPYEGEQFF
once	TRBJ2-5	TRBV7-9	17	TRBD2	TGTGCCAGCAGCTCTAGAGGGCGCGGGAGCCGGGAGGAGACCCAGTACTTC	CASSSRGRGSREETQYF
.	TRBJ2-7	TRBV15	17	.	TGTGCCACCAGCAGATTCCCCCGGGGAGCAAGTATCTACGAGCAGTACTTC	CATSRFPRGASIYEQYF
.	TRBJ1-2	TRBV25-1	14	TRBD1	TGTGCCAGCAGTGGGGACAGGCCATTCTATGGCTACACCTTC	CASSGDRPFYGYTF
.	TRBJ2-1	TRBV5-1	14	.	TGCGCCAGCAGCTTCCAGCCGGACTACAATGAGCAGTTCTTC	CASSFQPDYNEQFF
.	TRBJ2-7	TRBV5-4	14	.	TGTGCCAGCAAATCCGGTCAGGCAGCCTACGAGCAGTACTTC	CASKSGQAAYEQYF
.	TRBJ2-6	TRBV7-6	17	.	TGTGCCAGCAGCTTGGGGGGGCGACTATCTGGGGCCAACGTCCTGACTTTC	CASSLGGRLSGANVLTF
.	TRBJ2-5	TRBV7-9	17	.	TGTGCCAGCAGCTTAGAGTGGCTAGCGAGGTACCAAGAGACCCAGTACTTC	CASSLEWLARYQETQYF
.	TRBJ2-2	TRBV10-1	13	.	TGCGCCAGCAGTGGGGCGGGGATCGGGGAGCTGTTTTTT	CASSGAGIGELFF
.	TRBJ2-3	TRBV9	16	TRBD2	TGTGCCAGCAGCGTAGGGCTAGCGGGACCCGCAGATACGCAGTATTTT	CASSVGLAGPADTQYF
few	TRBJ2-7	TRBV10-3	14	TRBD1	TGTGCCATCAGTCTGGGACAGGGGACCTACGAGCAGTACTTC	CAISLGQGTYEQYF
.	TRBJ2-3	TRBV18	13	.	TGTGCCAGCTCACCCCTGACCAGGGATACGCAGTATTTT	CASSPLTRDTQYF
.	TRBJ2-7	TRBV7-6	17	TRBD2	TGTGCCAGCAGCCCTCTAGCCGGGACTAGCGGGAGCTACGAGCAGTACTTC	CASSPLAGTSGSYEQYF
.	TRBJ1-3	TRBV5-6	13	.	TGTGCCAGCAGCGGGGGTTCTGGAAACACCATATATTTT	CASSGGSGNTIYF
.	TRBJ2-1	TRBV7-3	16	TRBD2	TGTGCCAGCAGCTTCGGCATCCTAGCGGGAGTCAATGAGCAGTTCTTC	CASSFGILAGVNEQFF
.	TRBJ1-1	TRBV28	15	.	TGTGCCAGCAGTTTATCACCTCAATTCGGCACTGAAGCTTTCTTT	CASSLSPQFGTEAFF
.	TRBJ1-5	TRBV4-1	15	.	TGCGCCAGCAGCCAACTAGGTAGAGACAATCAGCCCCAGCATTTT	CASSQLGRDNQPQHF
.	TRBJ1-1	TRBV18	16	TRBD1	TGTGCCAGCTCACCGATTACCGGGACAGGGGTGACTGAAGCTTTCTTT	CASSPITGTGVTEAFF